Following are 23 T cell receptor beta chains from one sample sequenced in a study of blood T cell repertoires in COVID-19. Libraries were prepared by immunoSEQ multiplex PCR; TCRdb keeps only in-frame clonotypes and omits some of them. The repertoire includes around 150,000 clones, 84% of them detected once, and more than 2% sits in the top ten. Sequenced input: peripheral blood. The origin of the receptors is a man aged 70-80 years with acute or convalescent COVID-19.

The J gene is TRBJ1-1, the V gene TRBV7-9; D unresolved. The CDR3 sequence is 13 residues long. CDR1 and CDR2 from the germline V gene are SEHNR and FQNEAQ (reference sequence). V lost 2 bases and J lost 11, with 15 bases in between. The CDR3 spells CASSLTTRTRAFF. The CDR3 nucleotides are TGTGCCAGCAGCTTAACTACGCGAACTCGGGCTTTCTTT.

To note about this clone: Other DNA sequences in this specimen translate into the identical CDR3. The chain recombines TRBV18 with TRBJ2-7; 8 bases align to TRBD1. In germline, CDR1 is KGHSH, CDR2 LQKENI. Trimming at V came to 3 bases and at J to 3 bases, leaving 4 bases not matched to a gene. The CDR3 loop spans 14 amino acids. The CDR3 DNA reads TGTGCCAGCTCACCTGGGACAGGCGTCTACGAGCAGTACTTC. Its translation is CASSPGTGVYEQYF.

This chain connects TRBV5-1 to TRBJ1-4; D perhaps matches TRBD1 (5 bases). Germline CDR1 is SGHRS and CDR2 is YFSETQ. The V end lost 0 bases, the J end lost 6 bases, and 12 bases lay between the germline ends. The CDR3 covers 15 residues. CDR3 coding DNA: TGCGCCAGCAGCTTGGAGGTAGGGGCGGATGAAAAACTGTTTTTT. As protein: CASSLEVGADEKLFF. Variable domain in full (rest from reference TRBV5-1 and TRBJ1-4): KAGVTQTPRYLIKTRGQQVTLSCSPISGHRSVSWYQQTPGQGLQFLFEYFSETQRNKGNFPGRFSGRQFSNSRSEMNVSTLELGDSALYLCASSLEVGADEKLFFGSGTQLSVL.

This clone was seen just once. The CDR3 DNA is TGTGCCAGTAGTATAACTCGAAACACCATATATTTT. Translated, it gives CASSITRNTIYF. This chain joins TRBV19 and TRBJ1-3; D is unclear. Germline CDR1 is LNHDA and CDR2 is SQIVND (reference sequence). The CDR3 covers 12 residues. Trimming pared 2 bases from V and 5 bases from J, leaving 4 bases between.

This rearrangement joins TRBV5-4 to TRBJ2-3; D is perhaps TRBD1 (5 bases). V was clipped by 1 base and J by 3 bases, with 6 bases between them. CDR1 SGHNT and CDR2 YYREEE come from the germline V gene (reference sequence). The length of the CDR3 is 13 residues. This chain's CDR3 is CASSLRTTDTQYF. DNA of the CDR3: TGTGCCAGCAGCTTGCGGACAACAGATACGCAGTATTTT.

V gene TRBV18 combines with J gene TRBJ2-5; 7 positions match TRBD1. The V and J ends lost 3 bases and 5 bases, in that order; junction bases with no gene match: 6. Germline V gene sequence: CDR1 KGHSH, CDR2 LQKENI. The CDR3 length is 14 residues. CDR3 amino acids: CASSPRDSAETQYF. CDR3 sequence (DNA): TGTGCCAGCTCACCTAGGGACAGCGCGGAGACCCAGTACTTC.

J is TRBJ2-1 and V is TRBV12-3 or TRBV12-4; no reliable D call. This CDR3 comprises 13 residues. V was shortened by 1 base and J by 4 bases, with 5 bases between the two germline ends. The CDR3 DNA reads TGTGCCAGCAGTTTAGGCAGGTACAATGAGCAGTTCTTC. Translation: CASSLGRYNEQFF.

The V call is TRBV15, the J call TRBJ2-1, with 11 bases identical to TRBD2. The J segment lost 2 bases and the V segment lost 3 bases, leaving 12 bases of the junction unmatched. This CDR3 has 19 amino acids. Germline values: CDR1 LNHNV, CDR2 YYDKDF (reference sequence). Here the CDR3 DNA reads TGTGCCACCAGCAGCCAACAGGGGTCGGGACTAGCGGCCTACAATGAGCAGTTCTTC. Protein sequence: CATSSQQGSGLAAYNEQFF.

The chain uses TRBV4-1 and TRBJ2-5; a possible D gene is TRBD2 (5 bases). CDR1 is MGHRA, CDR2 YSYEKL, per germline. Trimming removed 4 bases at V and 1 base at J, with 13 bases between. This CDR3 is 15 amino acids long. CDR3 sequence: CASSPRLRAQETQYF. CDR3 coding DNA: TGCGCCAGCAGCCCCCGCCTGCGGGCCCAAGAGACCCAGTACTTC.

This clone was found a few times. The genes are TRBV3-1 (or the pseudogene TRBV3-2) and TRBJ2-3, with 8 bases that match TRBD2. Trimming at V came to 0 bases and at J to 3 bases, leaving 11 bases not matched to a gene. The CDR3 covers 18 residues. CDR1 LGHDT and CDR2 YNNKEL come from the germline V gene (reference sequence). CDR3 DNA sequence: TGTGCCAGCAGCCAAGACCTCCCAGCCGTAGCGGGAACAGATACGCAGTATTTT. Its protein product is CASSQDLPAVAGTDTQYF.

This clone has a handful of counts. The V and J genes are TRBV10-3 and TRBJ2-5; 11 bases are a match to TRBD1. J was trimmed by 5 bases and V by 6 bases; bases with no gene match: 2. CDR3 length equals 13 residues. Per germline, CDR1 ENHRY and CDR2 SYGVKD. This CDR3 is CAIRGTGGETQYF. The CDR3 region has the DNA TGTGCCATCAGGGGGACAGGGGGGGAGACCCAGTACTTC.

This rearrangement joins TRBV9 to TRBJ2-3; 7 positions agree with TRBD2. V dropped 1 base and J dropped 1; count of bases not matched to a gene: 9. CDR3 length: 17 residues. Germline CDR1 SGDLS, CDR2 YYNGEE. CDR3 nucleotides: TGTGCCAGCAGCGTACCCTTCGGGGGAGGGGGCACAGATACGCAGTATTTT. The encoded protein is CASSVPFGGGGTDTQYF.

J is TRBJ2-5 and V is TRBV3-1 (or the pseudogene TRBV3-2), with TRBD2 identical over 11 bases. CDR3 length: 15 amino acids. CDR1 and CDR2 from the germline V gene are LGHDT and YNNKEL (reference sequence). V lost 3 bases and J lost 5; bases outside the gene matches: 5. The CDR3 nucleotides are TGTGCCAGCAGCCATGATCGGACTAGCGGGGAGACCCAGTACTTC. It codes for CASSHDRTSGETQYF.

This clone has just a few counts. For the CDR3, the DNA is TGTGCCAGCATACCACAGGGCCTAGGGTCACCCCTCCACTTT. Translated, it gives CASIPQGLGSPLHF. The chain is built from TRBV6-5 and TRBJ1-6; weak D call: TRBD1 (6 bases). CDR3 length equals 14 residues. Germline V gene sequence: CDR1 MNHEY, CDR2 SVGAGI. V was clipped by 7 bases and J by 10 bases, with 17 bases between them.

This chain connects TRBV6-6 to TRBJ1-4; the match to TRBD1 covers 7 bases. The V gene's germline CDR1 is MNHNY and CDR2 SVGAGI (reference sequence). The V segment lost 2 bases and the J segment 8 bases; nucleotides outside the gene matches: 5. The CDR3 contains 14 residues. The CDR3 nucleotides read TGTGCCAGCAGTTACAGACAGGGACGGGAAAAACTGTTTTTT. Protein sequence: CASSYRQGREKLFF.

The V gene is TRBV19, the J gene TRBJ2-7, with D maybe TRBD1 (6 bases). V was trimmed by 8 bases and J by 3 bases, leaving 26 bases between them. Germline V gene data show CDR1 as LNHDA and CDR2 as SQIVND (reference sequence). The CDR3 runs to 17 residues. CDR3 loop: CASLGRRNRVGFYEQYF. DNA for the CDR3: TGTGCCAGTCTCGGACGAAGAAACAGGGTTGGTTTCTACGAGCAGTACTTC.

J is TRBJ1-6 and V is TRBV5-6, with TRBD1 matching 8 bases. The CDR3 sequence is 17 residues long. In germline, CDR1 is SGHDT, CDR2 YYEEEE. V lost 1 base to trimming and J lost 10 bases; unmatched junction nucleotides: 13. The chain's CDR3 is CASSLQGQGALVSPLHF. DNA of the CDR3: TGTGCCAGCAGCTTGCAGGGGCAGGGGGCTCTTGTGTCACCCCTCCACTTT. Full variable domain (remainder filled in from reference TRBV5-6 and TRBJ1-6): DAGVTQSPTHLIKTRGQQVTLRCSPKSGHDTVSWYQQALGQGPQFIFQYYEEEERQRGNFPDRFSGHQFPNYSSELNVNALLLGDSALYLCASSLQGQGALVSPLHFGNGTRLTVT.

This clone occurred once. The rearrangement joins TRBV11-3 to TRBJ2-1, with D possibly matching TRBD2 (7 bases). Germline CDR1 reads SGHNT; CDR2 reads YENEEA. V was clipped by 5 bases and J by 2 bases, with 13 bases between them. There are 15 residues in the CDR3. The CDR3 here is CASSPGGPTYNEQFF. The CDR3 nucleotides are TGTGCCAGCAGCCCCGGGGGGCCTACCTACAATGAGCAGTTCTTC.

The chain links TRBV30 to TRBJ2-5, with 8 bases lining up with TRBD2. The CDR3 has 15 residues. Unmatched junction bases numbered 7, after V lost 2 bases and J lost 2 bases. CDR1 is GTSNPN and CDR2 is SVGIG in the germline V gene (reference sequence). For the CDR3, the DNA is TGTGCCTGGAGTCGGCGGCGGGGGGCGCAAGAGACCCAGTACTTC. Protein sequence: CAWSRRRGAQETQYF.

The CDR3 reads CASSLEAGGDREQFF. Here the CDR3 DNA reads TGTGCCAGCAGCTTAGAGGCGGGAGGGGATCGAGAGCAGTTCTTC. The chain links TRBV11-2 to TRBJ2-1, with 9 nucleotides matching TRBD2. The CDR3 is made up of 15 amino acids. Germline loops: CDR1 SGHAT, CDR2 FQNNGV. With 0 bases clipped from V and 10 bases from J, the junction kept 7 bases outside the gene matches.

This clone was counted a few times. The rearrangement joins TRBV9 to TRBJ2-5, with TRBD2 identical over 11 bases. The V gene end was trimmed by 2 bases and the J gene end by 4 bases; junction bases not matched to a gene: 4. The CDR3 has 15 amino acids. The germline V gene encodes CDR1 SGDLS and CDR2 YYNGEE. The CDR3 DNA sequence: TGTGCCAGCAGCGTTATGACTAGCGGGATAGAGACCCAGTACTTC. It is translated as CASSVMTSGIETQYF.

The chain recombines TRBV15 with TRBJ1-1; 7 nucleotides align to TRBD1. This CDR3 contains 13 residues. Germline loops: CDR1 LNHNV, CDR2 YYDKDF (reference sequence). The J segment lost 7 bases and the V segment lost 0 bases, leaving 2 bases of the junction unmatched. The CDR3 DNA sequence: TGTGCCACCAGCAGAGACAGGACAGGTGAAGCTTTCTTT. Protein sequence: CATSRDRTGEAFF.

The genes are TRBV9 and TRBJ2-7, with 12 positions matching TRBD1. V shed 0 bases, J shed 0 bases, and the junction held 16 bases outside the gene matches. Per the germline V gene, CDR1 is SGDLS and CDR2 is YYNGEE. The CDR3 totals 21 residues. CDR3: CASSVGGGGGQGALSSYEQYF. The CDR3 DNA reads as TGTGCCAGCAGCGTAGGCGGGGGAGGGGGACAGGGGGCCTTATCCTCCTACGAGCAGTACTTC. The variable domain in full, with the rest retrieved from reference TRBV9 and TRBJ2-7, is DSGVTQTPKHLITATGQRVTLRCSPRSGDLSVYWYQQSLDQGLQFLIQYYNGEERAKGNILERFSAQQFPDLHSELNLSSLELGDSALYFCASSVGGGGGQGALSSYEQYFGPGTRLTVT.